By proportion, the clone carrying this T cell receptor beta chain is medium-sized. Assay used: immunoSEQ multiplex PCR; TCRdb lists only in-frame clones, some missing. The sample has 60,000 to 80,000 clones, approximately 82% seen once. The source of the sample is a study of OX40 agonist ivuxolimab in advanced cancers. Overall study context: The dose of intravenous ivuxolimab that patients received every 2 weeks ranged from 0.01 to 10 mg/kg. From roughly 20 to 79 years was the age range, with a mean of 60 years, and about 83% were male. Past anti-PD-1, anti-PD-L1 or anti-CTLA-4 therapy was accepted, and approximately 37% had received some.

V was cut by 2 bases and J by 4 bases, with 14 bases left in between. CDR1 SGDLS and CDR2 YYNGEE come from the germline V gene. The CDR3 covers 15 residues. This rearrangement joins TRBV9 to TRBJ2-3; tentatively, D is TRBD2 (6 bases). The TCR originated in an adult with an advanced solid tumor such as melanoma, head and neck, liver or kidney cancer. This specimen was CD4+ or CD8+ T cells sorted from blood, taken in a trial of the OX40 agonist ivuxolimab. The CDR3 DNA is TGTGCCAGCAGCGTGGGGGGTCCCGTGGCAGATACGCAGTATTTT. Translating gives CASSVGGPVADTQYF.